The 9 T cell receptor beta chains below were found in one sample sequenced in a study of long-term antiretroviral therapy in people with HIV. Assay version v3.0 of immunoSEQ was used, and it was run at survey level. The method was immunoSEQ multiplex PCR; TCRdb's version includes in-frame clones alone and lacks a portion of them. The data hold 20,000 to 25,000 clones, with 80% to 90% observed a single time. The input for sequencing was unsorted PBMCs, taken 0.2 years before starting antiretroviral therapy. The origin of the receptors is a man aged 18-30 years with HIV.

The J gene is TRBJ1-6, the V gene TRBV5-1; tentative D call: TRBD1 (5 bases). CDR1 and CDR2 (germline): SGHRS, YFSETQ. CDR3 length: 15 amino acids. Trimming stripped 0 bases from V and 6 bases from J, with 10 bases between. CDR3 DNA sequence: TGCGCCAGCAGCTTGGGACGCGACAGTAATTCACCCCTCCACTTT. Translating gives CASSLGRDSNSPLHF.

This rearrangement joins TRBV6-5 to TRBJ1-1; the D gene is possibly TRBD1 (6 bases). CDR1 is MNHEY, CDR2 SVGAGI, per germline. This CDR3 has 14 residues. V lost 3 bases and J lost 11, with 19 bases in between. Here the CDR3 reads CASSYSSGVFWAFF. DNA for the CDR3: TGTGCCAGCAGTTATTCATCAGGGGTGTTCTGGGCTTTCTTT.

The CDR3 is CASSLAAWGVYYGYTF. CDR3 sequence (DNA): TGTGCCAGCAGCTTGGCCGCATGGGGGGTTTACTATGGCTACACCTTC. The chain combines TRBV5-4 with TRBJ1-2, with D possibly matching TRBD1 (5 bases). Germline-derived CDR1 and CDR2 are SGHNT and YYREEE (reference sequence). This CDR3 region has 16 residues. The ends were cut back, 0 bases at V and 3 bases at J, with 15 bases in the middle.

This sequence joins TRBV15 and TRBJ2-5; D call uncertain. CDR3 length: 17 residues. V was cut by 0 bases and J by 1 base, with 15 bases left in between. From germline, CDR1 is LNHNV and CDR2 YYDKDF (reference sequence). CDR3 DNA: TGTGCCACCAGCAGAGATGTGGTCCCACCTGCCCAAGAGACCCAGTACTTC. This gives the protein CATSRDVVPPAQETQYF.

This sequence joins TRBV5-6 and TRBJ1-2; tentatively, D is TRBD1 (6 bases). Germline values: CDR1 SGHDT, CDR2 YYEEEE. This CDR3 has 14 amino acids. The V and J ends lost 4 bases and 0 bases respectively, with 10 bases between them. The CDR3 region is CASSPGDSNYGYTF. The CDR3 region has the DNA TGTGCCAGCAGCCCAGGGGACTCTAACTATGGCTACACCTTC.

This sequence joins TRBV7-2 and TRBJ2-2, with D perhaps matching TRBD1 or TRBD2 (5 bases each). The CDR3 is 16 residues long. V was shortened by 4 bases and J by 1 base, with 13 bases between the two germline ends. CDR1 SGHTA and CDR2 FQGNSA come from the germline V gene. The CDR3 loop reads CASSSTRGGNTGELFF. The CDR3 bases are TGTGCCAGCAGCTCCACGAGGGGTGGGAACACCGGGGAGCTGTTTTTT.

This clone turned up a few times. This rearrangement joins TRBV4-3 to TRBJ2-7; D is ambiguous. Trimming pared 1 base from V and 2 bases from J, leaving 6 bases between. This CDR3 has 13 residues. Germline CDR1 reads LGHNA; CDR2 reads YSLEER. CDR3 nucleotide sequence: TGCGCCAGCAGCCAAGGGGGTACCTACGAGCAGTACTTC. This codes for CASSQGGTYEQYF.

CDR3 nucleotides: TGTGCCAGCAACAGGGACACTGAAGCTTTCTTT. The encoded protein is CASNRDTEAFF. This chain connects TRBV7-9 to TRBJ1-1, with D possibly matching TRBD1 (6 bases). The CDR3 sequence is 11 residues long. The germline V gene encodes CDR1 SEHNR and CDR2 FQNEAQ (reference sequence). V was clipped by 7 bases and J by 3 bases, with 6 bases between them.

V is TRBV4-3 and J is TRBJ2-1, with D possibly called TRBD1 or TRBD2 (5 bases each). The CDR3 spans 15 residues. The germline gives CDR1 LGHNA, CDR2 YSLEER. V was clipped by 4 bases and J by 8 bases, with 18 bases between them. In nucleotides, the CDR3 is TGCGCCAGCAGCCCCCAACCCGGAGGCAGGGATGAGCAGTTCTTC. As protein: CASSPQPGGRDEQFF.